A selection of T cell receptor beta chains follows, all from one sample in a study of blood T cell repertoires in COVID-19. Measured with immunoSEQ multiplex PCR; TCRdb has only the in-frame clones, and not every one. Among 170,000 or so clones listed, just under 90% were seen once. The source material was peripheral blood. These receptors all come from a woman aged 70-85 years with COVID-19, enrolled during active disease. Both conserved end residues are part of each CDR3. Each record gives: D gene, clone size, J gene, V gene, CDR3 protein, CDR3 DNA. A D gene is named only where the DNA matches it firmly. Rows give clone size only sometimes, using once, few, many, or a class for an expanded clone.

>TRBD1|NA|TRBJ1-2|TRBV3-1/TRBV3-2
CASSQADRDYGYTF
TGTGCCAGCAGCCAGGCCGACAGGGACTATGGCTACACCTTC
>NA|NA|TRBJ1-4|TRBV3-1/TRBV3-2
CASSLPGAGYNEKLFF
TGTGCCAGCAGCCTCCCCGGAGCGGGATATAATGAAAAACTGTTTTTT
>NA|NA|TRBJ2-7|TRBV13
CASSLVVGDFYEQYF
TGTGCCAGCAGCTTAGTAGTAGGGGACTTCTACGAGCAGTACTTC
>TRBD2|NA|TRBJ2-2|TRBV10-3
CATLSSGGLTGELFF
TGTGCCACCCTATCTAGCGGGGGACTCACCGGGGAGCTGTTTTTT
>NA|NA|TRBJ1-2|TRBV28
CASSLPAGGYTF
TGTGCCAGCAGTTTACCTGCCGGTGGCTACACCTTC
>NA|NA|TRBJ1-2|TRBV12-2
CASRLAHYRGRRYGYTF
TGTGCAAGTCGCTTAGCCCACTACAGGGGGCGCCGCTATGGCTACACCTTC
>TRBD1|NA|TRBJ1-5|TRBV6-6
CASSSGQGASNQPQHF
TGTGCCAGCAGCTCCGGACAGGGGGCGAGCAATCAGCCCCAGCATTTT
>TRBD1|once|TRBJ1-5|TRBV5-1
CASSEQGGRNQPQHF
TGCGCCAGCAGCGAACAAGGGGGCAGGAATCAGCCCCAGCATTTT
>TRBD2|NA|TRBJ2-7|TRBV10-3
CAISLAGQVREQYF
TGTGCCATCAGTTTAGCGGGGCAAGTCCGCGAGCAGTACTTC
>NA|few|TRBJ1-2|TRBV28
CASSLSQSYGYTF
TGTGCCAGCAGTTTAAGTCAGTCCTATGGCTACACCTTC
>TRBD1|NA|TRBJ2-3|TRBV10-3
CAISASPGQGSLGGTDTQYF
TGTGCCATCAGTGCATCCCCGGGACAGGGATCCCTCGGGGGTACAGATACGCAGTATTTT
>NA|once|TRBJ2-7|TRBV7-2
CASSLQSGAAYEQYF
TGTGCCAGCAGCTTACAGTCGGGAGCAGCCTACGAGCAGTACTTC
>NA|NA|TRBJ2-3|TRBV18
CASSPGDSSADTQYF
TGTGCCAGCTCACCAGGAGACAGTTCGGCAGATACGCAGTATTTT
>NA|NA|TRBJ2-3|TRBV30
CAWSAGQRRYTDTQYF
TGTGCCTGGAGCGCCGGACAGAGGAGATACACAGATACGCAGTATTTT
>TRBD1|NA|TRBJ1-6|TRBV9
CASRGQGNSPLHF
TGTGCCAGCAGGGGACAGGGTAATTCACCCCTCCACTTT
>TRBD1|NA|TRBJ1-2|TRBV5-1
CASSLGVAGTGDRVYGYTF
TGCGCCAGCAGCTTGGGAGTCGCCGGGACAGGTGATAGGGTCTATGGCTACACCTTC
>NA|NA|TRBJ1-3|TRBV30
CACMFPGDSRGNTIYF
TGTGCCTGCATGTTCCCCGGAGACAGCAGAGGAAACACCATATATTTT
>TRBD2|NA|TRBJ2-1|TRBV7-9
CASSLASGNEQFF
TGTGCCAGCAGCTTGGCTAGCGGGAATGAGCAGTTCTTC
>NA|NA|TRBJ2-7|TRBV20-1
CSASFPGSGEQYF
TGCAGTGCTAGTTTTCCGGGAAGCGGAGAGCAGTACTTC
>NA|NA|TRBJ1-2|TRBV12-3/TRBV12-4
CASSLWQKYGYTF
TGTGCCAGCAGTTTATGGCAGAAATATGGCTACACCTTC
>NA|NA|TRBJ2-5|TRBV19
CASSIQQETQYF
TGTGCCAGTAGTATCCAACAAGAGACCCAGTACTTC
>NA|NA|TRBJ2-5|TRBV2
CASSVGAETQYF
TGTGCCAGCAGTGTGGGGGCAGAGACCCAGTACTTC
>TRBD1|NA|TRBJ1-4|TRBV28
CASSSQGGGKLFF
TGTGCCAGCAGTTCCCAGGGGGGCGGAAAACTGTTTTTT
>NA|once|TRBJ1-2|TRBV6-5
CASILIGAGLEGYTF
TGTGCCAGCATTCTAATAGGGGCGGGACTAGAGGGCTACACCTTC
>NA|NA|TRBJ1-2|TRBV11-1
CATQTNYGYTF
TGTGCCACCCAGACTAACTATGGCTACACCTTC
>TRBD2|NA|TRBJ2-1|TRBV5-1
CASSLLAGGPNSYNEQFF
TGCGCCAGCAGCTTGTTAGCGGGAGGGCCTAATTCCTACAATGAGCAGTTCTTC
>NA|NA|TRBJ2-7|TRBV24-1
CATSRRDGSTYEQYF
TGTGCCACCAGCCGGCGGGACGGCTCAACCTACGAGCAGTACTTC
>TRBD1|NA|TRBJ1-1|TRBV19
CASSIPGQRMNTEAFF
TGTGCCAGTAGTATCCCGGGACAGAGAATGAACACTGAAGCTTTCTTT
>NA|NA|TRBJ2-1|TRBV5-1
CASSLGAEGEQFF
TGCGCCAGCAGCTTGGGGGCCGAGGGTGAGCAGTTCTTC
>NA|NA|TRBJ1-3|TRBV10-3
CAISERERNTIYF
TGTGCCATCAGTGAGCGGGAAAGGAACACCATATATTTT
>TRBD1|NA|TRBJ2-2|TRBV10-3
CAISWTGNTGELFF
TGTGCCATCAGTTGGACAGGGAACACCGGGGAGCTGTTTTTT
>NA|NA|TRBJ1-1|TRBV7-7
CYKGAPTEAFF
TGTTACAAAGGGGCTCCCACTGAAGCTTTCTTT
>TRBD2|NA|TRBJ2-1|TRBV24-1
CATSSPGLAIYNEQFF
TGTGCCACCAGTTCCCCGGGACTAGCAATCTACAATGAGCAGTTCTTC
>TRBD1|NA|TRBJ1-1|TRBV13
CASSDRGGTAEAFF
TGTGCCAGCAGCGACAGGGGGGGGACCGCTGAAGCTTTCTTT
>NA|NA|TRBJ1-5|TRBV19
CASSRDKLVNQPQHF
TGTGCCAGTAGTAGAGACAAGCTTGTTAATCAGCCCCAGCATTTT
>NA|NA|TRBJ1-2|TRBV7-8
CASSNNQGPINYGYTF
TGTGCCAGCAGCAACAACCAGGGGCCGATTAACTATGGCTACACCTTC
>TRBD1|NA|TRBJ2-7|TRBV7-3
CASSLSGTGIYEQYF
TGTGCCAGCAGCTTATCCGGGACAGGGATCTACGAGCAGTACTTC
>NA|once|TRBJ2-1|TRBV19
CASSIGDSQWNEQFF
TGTGCCAGTAGTATAGGGGACTCCCAGTGGAATGAGCAGTTCTTC
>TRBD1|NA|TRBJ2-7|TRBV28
CASSSTRQGLYEQYF
TGTGCCAGCAGTTCCACCCGACAGGGCCTCTACGAGCAGTACTTC
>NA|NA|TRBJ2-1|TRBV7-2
CASSLFPVLSSYNEQFF
TGTGCCAGCAGCCTTTTTCCGGTATTGAGCTCCTACAATGAGCAGTTCTTC
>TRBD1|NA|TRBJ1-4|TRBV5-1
CASSYLTGSNEKLFF
TGCGCCAGCAGCTACTTGACAGGGAGTAATGAAAAACTGTTTTTT
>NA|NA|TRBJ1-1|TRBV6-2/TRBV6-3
CASSYLQGTEAFF
TGTGCCAGCAGTTACCTACAGGGCACTGAAGCTTTCTTT
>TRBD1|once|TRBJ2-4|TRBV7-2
CASSSWTGPKNIQYF
TGTGCCAGCAGCTCTTGGACAGGGCCCAAAAACATTCAGTACTTC
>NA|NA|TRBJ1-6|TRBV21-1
CASSKEGDRVPLHF
TGTGCCAGCAGCAAAGAGGGGGACAGGGTTCCCCTCCACTTT
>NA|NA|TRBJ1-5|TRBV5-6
CASSSGQYQPQHF
TGTGCCAGCAGCTCTGGACAGTATCAGCCCCAGCATTTT
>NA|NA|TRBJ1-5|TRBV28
CASRPQGSQPQHF
TGTGCCAGCAGACCCCAGGGTTCTCAGCCCCAGCATTTT
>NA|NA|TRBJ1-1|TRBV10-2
CASSESNRGTGRMNTEAFF
TGCGCCAGCAGTGAGTCGAATAGGGGGACGGGCCGCATGAACACTGAAGCTTTCTTT
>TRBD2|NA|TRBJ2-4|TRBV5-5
CASSDRLAGVLNIQYF
TGTGCCAGCAGCGACCGACTAGCGGGAGTGCTAAACATTCAGTACTTC
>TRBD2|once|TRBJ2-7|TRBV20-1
CSASPIPLAGEREQYF
TGCAGTGCTAGTCCTATCCCACTAGCGGGAGAACGCGAGCAGTACTTC
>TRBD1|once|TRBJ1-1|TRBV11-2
CASSSARTGVVNEAFF
TGTGCCAGCAGCTCTGCAAGGACAGGGGTCGTGAATGAAGCTTTCTTT
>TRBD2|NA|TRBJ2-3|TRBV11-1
CASSPTSGRTDTQYF
TGTGCCAGCAGCCCGACTAGCGGGAGAACAGATACGCAGTATTTT